The 27 T cell receptor beta chains listed next were all sequenced from one sample in a study of blood T cell repertoires in COVID-19. Sequenced by immunoSEQ multiplex PCR; TCRdb stores in-frame clones only, minus some. The data show about 330,000 clones, approximately 90% seen once. Material: peripheral blood. The receptors were gathered from a young man with COVID-19, enrolled during active disease.

The chain joins TRBV28 to TRBJ1-4, with 8 positions matching TRBD1. The CDR3 is 14 residues long. V lost 0 bases to trimming and J lost 10 bases; unmatched junction nucleotides: 4. The germline V gene encodes CDR1 MDHEN and CDR2 SYDVKM. CDR3 loop: CASSLWQGAGKLFF. Written as DNA, the CDR3 is TGTGCCAGCAGTTTATGGCAGGGGGCCGGAAAACTGTTTTTT.

This chain connects TRBV3-1 (or the pseudogene TRBV3-2) to TRBJ1-3; no reliable D call. The CDR3 length is 17 residues. CDR1 and CDR2 from the germline V gene are LGHDT and YNNKEL (reference sequence). V lost 2 bases to trimming and J lost 0 bases, with 14 bases between them. DNA for the CDR3: TGTGCCAGCAGCCAACCCTCTGTAACGAGCTCTGGAAACACCATATATTTT. This codes for CASSQPSVTSSGNTIYF.

The chain employs TRBV24-1 and TRBJ1-1; tentatively, D is TRBD1 (5 bases). V lost 4 bases and J 7 bases, leaving 9 bases between the germline ends. This CDR3 is built from 12 residues. CDR1 and CDR2 from the germline V gene are KGHDR and SFDVKD. The CDR3: CATSDRGGEAFF. As DNA, the CDR3 is TGTGCCACCAGTGACCGGGGGGGTGAAGCTTTCTTT.

V gene TRBV7-3 combines with J gene TRBJ2-1; 8 bases map to TRBD2. The CDR3 is 16 residues long. After removal of 2 bases from V and 2 bases from J, the junction contained 5 bases not matched to a gene. From germline, CDR1 is SGHTA and CDR2 FQGTGA. For the CDR3, the DNA is TGTGCCAGCAGCTTATTTGGTAGCGGGACCTACAATGAGCAGTTCTTC. Its translation: CASSLFGSGTYNEQFF.

The chain recombines TRBV7-9 with TRBJ2-1; 7 bases align to TRBD2. V was clipped by 1 base and J by 3 bases; unmatched bases: 3. This CDR3 comprises 15 residues. Germline V CDR1 and CDR2: SEHNR, FQNEAQ (reference sequence). CDR3 DNA: TGTGCCAGCAGCTTAGTTGAGCGGGGCTACAATGAGCAGTTCTTC. Residues: CASSLVERGYNEQFF.

The rearrangement uses TRBV4-1 and TRBJ1-5; D not resolved. Per germline, CDR1 MGHRA and CDR2 YSYEKL. V was trimmed by 1 base and J by 0 bases, leaving 7 bases between them. This CDR3 region has 15 residues. This chain's CDR3 is CASSQGTNSNQPQHF. The CDR3 coding sequence is TGCGCCAGCAGCCAAGGGACTAATAGCAATCAGCCCCAGCATTTT.

The chain employs TRBV7-9 and TRBJ2-1, with 9 bases that match TRBD2. The trim removed 5 bases at V and 1 base at J, leaving 6 bases unmatched. CDR1 is SEHNR, CDR2 FQNEAQ, per germline (reference sequence). The CDR3 has 16 amino acids. The CDR3 DNA reads as TGTGCCAGCAGCCGTTCTCTAGCGGGGTCCTACAATGAGCAGTTCTTC. This codes for CASSRSLAGSYNEQFF.

The chain combines TRBV3-1 (or the pseudogene TRBV3-2) with TRBJ2-4; 14 bases are shared with TRBD2. Trimming took 3 bases from V and 7 from J; bases not matched to a gene: 8. Per germline, CDR1 LGHDT and CDR2 YNNKEL (reference sequence). CDR3 length: 17 amino acids. As DNA, the CDR3 is TGTGCCAGCAGCCAGGCCGGGACTAGCGGGAGTAGGAACATTCAGTACTTC. Its translation is CASSQAGTSGSRNIQYF.

The chain has TRBV11-2 and TRBJ2-3, with D hard to call. The CDR3 totals 14 residues. Germline values: CDR1 SGHAT, CDR2 FQNNGV. Trimming left V 1 base short and J 1 base short, with 6 bases between. CDR3 residues: CASSLGVRTDTQYF. DNA of the CDR3: TGTGCCAGCAGCTTAGGAGTCCGCACAGATACGCAGTATTTT.

CDR3 in amino acids: CASSATGASIETQYF. CDR3 DNA: TGTGCCAGTAGTGCGACAGGGGCGTCGATTGAGACCCAGTACTTC. The chain is built from TRBV19 and TRBJ2-5, with 8 bases aligning to TRBD1. This CDR3 comprises 15 residues. The J segment lost 5 bases and the V segment lost 5 bases, leaving 10 bases of the junction unmatched. CDR1 and CDR2 (germline): LNHDA, SQIVND (reference sequence).

The rearrangement joins TRBV7-9 to TRBJ2-1, with D maybe TRBD1 (5 bases). CDR1 and CDR2 (germline): SEHNR, FQNEAQ (reference sequence). This CDR3 comprises 14 residues. The V and J ends lost 1 base and 10 bases respectively, with 14 bases between them. The CDR3 sequence: CASSLGGQLTEQFF. The CDR3 DNA is TGTGCCAGCAGCTTAGGAGGACAATTAACCGAGCAGTTCTTC.

V usage is TRBV4-1 and J usage is TRBJ1-5; 9 nucleotides match TRBD1. This CDR3 is 16 amino acids long. J was trimmed by 1 base and V by 3 bases; bases with no gene match: 4. Germline lookup yields CDR1 MGHRA and CDR2 YSYEKL. CDR3 region: CASSHLQGASNQPQHF. The CDR3 region has the DNA TGCGCCAGCAGCCACCTACAGGGGGCAAGCAATCAGCCCCAGCATTTT.

This sequence joins TRBV24-1 and TRBJ1-4; 7 bases are shared with TRBD1. Germline CDR1 and CDR2: KGHDR and SFDVKD. Trimming removed 4 bases from V and 3 bases from J; junction bases left unmatched: 1. This CDR3 is 14 amino acids long. The CDR3 bases are TGTGCCACCAGTGACACAGGGGCTAATGAAAAACTGTTTTTT. As protein: CATSDTGANEKLFF.

The genes are TRBV29-1 and TRBJ1-2, with a possible D match to TRBD1 (5 bases). The CDR3 is 13 residues long. V dropped 0 bases and J dropped 7 bases, with 12 bases sitting between them. Germline loops: CDR1 SQVTM, CDR2 ANQGSEA. Written as DNA, the CDR3 is TGCAGCGTTGAAGATCCAGCAGGGTTTGGCTACACCTTC. This codes for CSVEDPAGFGYTF.

The chain is built from TRBV19 and TRBJ2-6; no definite D call. The CDR3 length is 14 residues. Per germline, CDR1 LNHDA and CDR2 SQIVND (reference sequence). V lost 1 base, J lost 3 bases, and 4 bases lay in between. As DNA, the CDR3 is TGTGCCAGTAGTATAGCCCGTGGGGCCAACGTCCTGACTTTC. Amino acids: CASSIARGANVLTF.

The V gene is TRBV29-1, the J gene TRBJ1-2; D may be TRBD1 (6 bases). Per the germline V gene, CDR1 is SQVTM and CDR2 is ANQGSEA. The CDR3 sequence is 14 residues long. Trimming cost V 7 bases and J 0 bases, with 15 bases left between them. This CDR3 is CSGSIGGANYGYTF. For the CDR3, the DNA is TGCAGCGGGTCAATAGGGGGAGCTAACTATGGCTACACCTTC.

This chain connects TRBV4-2 to TRBJ1-2, with 10 bases identical to TRBD1. Trimming cost V 4 bases and J 2 bases; bases outside gene matches: 7. Germline V gene data show CDR1 as LGHNA and CDR2 as YNFKEQ. CDR3 length equals 16 residues. The CDR3 spells CASSPPQGQGNYGYTF. DNA of the CDR3: TGTGCCAGCAGCCCGCCTCAGGGACAGGGGAACTATGGCTACACCTTC.

The chain has TRBV24-1 and TRBJ1-2; TRBD1 agrees at 8 bases. Trimming took 4 bases from V and 4 from J; bases not matched to a gene: 7. This CDR3 region has 15 residues. Looked up from germline, CDR1 is KGHDR and CDR2 is SFDVKD. Here the CDR3 reads CATSEPGQVFYGYTF. The CDR3 DNA reads as TGTGCCACCAGTGAGCCGGGACAGGTTTTCTATGGCTACACCTTC.

This sequence joins TRBV19 and TRBJ1-1, with D maybe TRBD1 (5 bases). V lost 5 bases to trimming and J lost 5 bases, with 12 bases between them. The CDR3 consists of 13 residues. Germline CDR1 reads LNHDA; CDR2 reads SQIVND (reference sequence). The CDR3 sequence: CASSWGRGTEAFF. The CDR3 region has the DNA TGTGCCAGTAGTTGGGGCAGAGGAACTGAAGCTTTCTTT.

V usage is TRBV6-2 or TRBV6-3 and J usage is TRBJ1-1; D is unresolved. Trimming took 3 bases from V and 3 from J, leaving 8 bases between them. CDR1 and CDR2 from the germline V gene are MNHEY and SVGEGT. The CDR3 spans 13 residues. The CDR3 spells CASSYGEYTEAFF. In DNA, the CDR3 is TGTGCCAGCAGTTATGGGGAGTACACTGAAGCTTTCTTT.

The chain uses TRBV19 and TRBJ2-3; no firm D call. The germline V gene has CDR1 LNHDA and CDR2 SQIVND (reference sequence). V lost 2 bases to trimming and J lost 5 bases, with 8 bases between them. The CDR3 is 13 amino acids. CDR3 DNA: TGTGCCAGTAGTATAATACTCGGAGATACGCAGTATTTT. This encodes CASSIILGDTQYF.

This chain uses TRBV7-2 with TRBJ1-3; maybe TRBD1 (5 bases). This CDR3 is built from 16 residues. V was cut by 5 bases and J by 0 bases, with 14 bases left in between. The germline CDR1 and CDR2 sequences are SGHTA and FQGNSA. CDR3 region: CASSLTGHVSGNTIYF. DNA of the CDR3: TGTGCCAGCAGCCTCACAGGTCACGTCTCTGGAAACACCATATATTTT.

This rearrangement joins TRBV6-5 to TRBJ2-1; D may be TRBD1 (5 bases). This CDR3 has 13 amino acids. Germline values: CDR1 MNHEY, CDR2 SVGAGI. The ends were cut back, 2 bases at V and 4 bases at J, with 6 bases in the middle. CDR3 sequence (DNA): TGTGCCAGCAGTTACGCAGGGTACAATGAGCAGTTCTTC. It codes for CASSYAGYNEQFF.

J is TRBJ1-6 and V is TRBV27; 10 nucleotides line up with TRBD1. With V trimmed by 6 bases and J by 9 bases, 17 bases remained unmatched. Germline lookup yields CDR1 MNHEY and CDR2 SMNVEV (reference sequence). CDR3 size: 18 residues. CDR3 sequence: CASSTGQGRVGRGSPLHF. The CDR3 coding sequence is TGTGCCAGCAGCACGGGACAGGGGAGGGTTGGAAGAGGTTCACCCCTCCACTTT.

The chain recombines TRBV7-9 with TRBJ2-1; D gene uncertain. The germline V gene encodes CDR1 SEHNR and CDR2 FQNEAQ (reference sequence). V was shortened by 3 bases and J by 8 bases, with 8 bases between the two germline ends. This CDR3 region has 12 residues. The CDR3 DNA reads TGTGCCAGCAGCTTGCGAAGCGATGAGCAGTTCTTC. This translates into CASSLRSDEQFF.

The rearrangement joins TRBV7-2 to TRBJ2-4, with 8 positions matching TRBD1. The ends lost 4 bases at V and 1 base at J; junction bases unmatched: 15. Germline CDR1 and CDR2: SGHTA and FQGNSA. CDR3 length: 19 residues. The CDR3 bases are TGTGCCAGCAGCTCTACAGGGGGAGGTGCGCCTCGGGCCAAAAACATTCAGTACTTC. Protein product: CASSSTGGGAPRAKNIQYF.

The chain combines TRBV11-3 with TRBJ2-5; 16 bases are a match to TRBD2. CDR3 length equals 18 residues. The germline V gene encodes CDR1 SGHNT and CDR2 YENEEA. The ends lost 3 bases at V and 5 bases at J; junction bases unmatched: 9. DNA of the CDR3: TGTGCCAGCAGCTTGGGGGGACTAGCGGGAGGGGTCCCGGAGACCCAGTACTTC. Translating it yields CASSLGGLAGGVPETQYF.